This TCR beta chain was observed in a study of vaccination effects on CD4 cells after COVID-19. For the study at large: CD4+ T cells specific for antigen were expanded with viral peptide pools by the ViraFEST assay before sequencing. Each well held 1.5 million to 2.5 million PBMC cultured with about 10 ug/ml peptides and about 9.7 IU/ml IL-2.

Subsequent to a culture period of about nine days, CD4+ T cells were isolated. Researchers swapped half the medium for IL-2 medium on both days 3 and 7. The CDR3 is 16 amino acids. Germline V gene sequence: CDR1 SGHAT, CDR2 FQDESV (reference sequence). V lost 5 bases, J lost 1 base, and 9 bases stayed unmatched. This clone was counted once. What it recognizes is unknown. Here immunoSEQ multiplex PCR was the method, and the copy in TCRdb shows in-frame clones only, minus some. This table has 45,000 to 60,000 clones, 60% to 85% appearing once. The sample was CD4+ T cells from PBMCs cultured without peptide, taken before COVID-19 vaccination. This receptor was obtained from a human donor who received a COVID-19 vaccine. The gene calls are TRBV11-1 and TRBJ1-1, with 8 bases lining up with TRBD1. CDR3 residues: CASSAGQGIRNTEAFF. The CDR3 nucleotides are TGTGCCAGCAGCGCTGGACAGGGAATAAGGAACACTGAAGCTTTCTTT.